The present T cell receptor beta chain was sequenced within a study of identical twins. TCRdb reanalysed the 5' RACE reads using MiXCR and keeps one entry per CDR3 protein. The sample carries around 680,000 distinct CDR3 sequences, 8.5% to 9.5% recorded once. Another study also made use of these data, one on yellow fever vaccine responses in identical twins.

The sequence was collected from a woman aged 18-29 years in good health. Sequencing was done on a sample of PBMCs.

In DNA form, the CDR3 reads TGTGCCAGCAGTTACCAGGGGATTGCCTACGAGCAGTACTTC. It specifies CASSYQGIAYEQYF. The chain joins TRBV6-2 or TRBV6-3 to TRBJ2-7; maybe TRBD1 (6 bases). V lost 2 bases and J 2 bases, leaving 10 bases between the germline ends. Germline CDR1 and CDR2: MNHEY and SVGEGT. This CDR3 region has 14 residues.